Sequencing of this TCR beta chain was carried out in a study of blood T cell repertoires in COVID-19. Study context: Samples taken during acute and convalescent COVID-19 were collected in the United States, Italy and Spain. The analysed material was cDNA or gDNA that came from T cells, B-cell-depleted T cells, or PBMCs.

Sequencing was performed with immunoSEQ multiplex PCR; in TCRdb, only in-frame clones are kept and a portion is missing. Of 70,000 or so clones listed, roughly 72% are singletons. Seattle researchers signed up patients amid active infection and tracked them longitudinally. This CDR3 spans 15 amino acids. V gave up 2 bases and J gave up 2 bases; unmatched junction bases: 2. The germline V gene encodes CDR1 SGHDN and CDR2 FVKESK. J is TRBJ2-3 and V is TRBV14; 9 nucleotides align to TRBD1. The source material was peripheral blood. This TCR was recovered from a man in his sixties with COVID-19, enrolled during active disease. CDR3: CASSQWDRVTDTQYF. CDR3 DNA: TGTGCCAGCAGCCAATGGGACAGGGTCACAGATACGCAGTATTTT.